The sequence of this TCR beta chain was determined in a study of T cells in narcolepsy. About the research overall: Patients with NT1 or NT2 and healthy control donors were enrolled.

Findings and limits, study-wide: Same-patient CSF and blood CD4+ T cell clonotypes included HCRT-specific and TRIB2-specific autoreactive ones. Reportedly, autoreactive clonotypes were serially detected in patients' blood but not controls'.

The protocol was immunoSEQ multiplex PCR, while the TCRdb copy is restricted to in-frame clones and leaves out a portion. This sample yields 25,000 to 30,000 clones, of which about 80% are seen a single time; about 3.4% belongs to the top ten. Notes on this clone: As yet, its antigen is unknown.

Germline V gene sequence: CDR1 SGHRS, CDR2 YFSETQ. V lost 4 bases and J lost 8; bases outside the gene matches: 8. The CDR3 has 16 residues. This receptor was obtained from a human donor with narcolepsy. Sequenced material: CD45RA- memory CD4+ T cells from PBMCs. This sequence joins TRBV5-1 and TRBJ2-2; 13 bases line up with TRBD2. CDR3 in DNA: TGCGCCAGCAGCCTCGGACTAGCGGGGGCCCCGGGGGAGCTGTTTTTT. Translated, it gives CASSLGLAGAPGELFF.